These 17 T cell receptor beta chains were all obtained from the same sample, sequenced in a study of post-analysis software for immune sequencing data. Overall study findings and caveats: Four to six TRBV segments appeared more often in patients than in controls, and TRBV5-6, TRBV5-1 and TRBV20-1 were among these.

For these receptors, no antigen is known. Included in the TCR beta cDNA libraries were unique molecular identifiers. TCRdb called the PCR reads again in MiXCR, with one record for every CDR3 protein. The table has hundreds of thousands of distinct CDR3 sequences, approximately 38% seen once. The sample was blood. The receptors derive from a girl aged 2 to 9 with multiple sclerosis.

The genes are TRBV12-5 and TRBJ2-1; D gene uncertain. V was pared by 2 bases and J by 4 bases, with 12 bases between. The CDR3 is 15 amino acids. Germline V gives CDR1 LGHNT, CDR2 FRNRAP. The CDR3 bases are TGTGCTAGTGGTTTGCCACTACTAACGTACAATGAGCAGTTCTTC. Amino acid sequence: CASGLPLLTYNEQFF.

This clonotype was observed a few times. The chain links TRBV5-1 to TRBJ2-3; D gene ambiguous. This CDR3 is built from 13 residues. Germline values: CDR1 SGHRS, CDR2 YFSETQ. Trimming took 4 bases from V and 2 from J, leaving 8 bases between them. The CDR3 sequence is CASSPDTTDTQYF. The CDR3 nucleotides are TGCGCCAGCAGCCCCGACACCACAGATACGCAGTATTTT.

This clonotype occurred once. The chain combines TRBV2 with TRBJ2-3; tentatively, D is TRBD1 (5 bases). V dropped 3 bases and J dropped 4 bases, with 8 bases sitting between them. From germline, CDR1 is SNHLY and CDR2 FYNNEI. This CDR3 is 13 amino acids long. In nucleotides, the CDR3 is TGTGCCAGCAGTGAGCAGGGCCCAGATACGCAGTATTTT. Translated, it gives CASSEQGPDTQYF.

The CDR3 coding sequence is TGTGCCAGCAGCTTAGACCCGAGGGGACTAGCGGAGCAGTACCAAGAGACCCAGTACTTC. As protein: CASSLDPRGLAEQYQETQYF. This sequence joins TRBV7-6 and TRBJ2-5; TRBD2 matches 11 bases. Germline CDR1 and CDR2: SGHVS and FNYEAQ. The CDR3 is 20 residues long. J gave up 0 bases and V 1 base, and 13 bases lay outside the gene matches.

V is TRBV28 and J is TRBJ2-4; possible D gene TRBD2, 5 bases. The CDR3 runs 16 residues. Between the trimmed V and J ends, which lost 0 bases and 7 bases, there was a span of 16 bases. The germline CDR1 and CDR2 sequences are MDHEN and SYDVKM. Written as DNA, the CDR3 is TGTGCCAGCAGTTTATGGTACAACGCCCCGGGGAACATTCAGTACTTC. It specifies CASSLWYNAPGNIQYF.

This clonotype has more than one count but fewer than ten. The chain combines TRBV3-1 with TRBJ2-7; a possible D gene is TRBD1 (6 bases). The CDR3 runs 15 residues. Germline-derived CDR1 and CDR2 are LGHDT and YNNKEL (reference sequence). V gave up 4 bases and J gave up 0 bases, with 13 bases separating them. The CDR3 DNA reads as TGTGCCAGCAGCCGATCCGGGACAACCTCCTACGAGCAGTACTTC. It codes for CASSRSGTTSYEQYF.

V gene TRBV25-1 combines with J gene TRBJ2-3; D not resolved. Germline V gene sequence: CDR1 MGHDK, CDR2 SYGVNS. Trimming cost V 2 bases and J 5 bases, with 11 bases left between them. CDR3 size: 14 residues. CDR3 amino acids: CASSEARSGDTQYF. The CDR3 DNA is TGTGCCAGCAGTGAAGCTCGCAGTGGAGATACGCAGTATTTT.

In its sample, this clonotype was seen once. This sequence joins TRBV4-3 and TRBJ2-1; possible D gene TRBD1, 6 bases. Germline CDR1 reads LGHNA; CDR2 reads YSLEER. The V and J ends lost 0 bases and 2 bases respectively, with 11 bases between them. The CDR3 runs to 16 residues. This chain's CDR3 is CASSQDPGTTYNEQFF. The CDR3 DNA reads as TGCGCCAGCAGCCAAGATCCTGGGACAACCTACAATGAGCAGTTCTTC.

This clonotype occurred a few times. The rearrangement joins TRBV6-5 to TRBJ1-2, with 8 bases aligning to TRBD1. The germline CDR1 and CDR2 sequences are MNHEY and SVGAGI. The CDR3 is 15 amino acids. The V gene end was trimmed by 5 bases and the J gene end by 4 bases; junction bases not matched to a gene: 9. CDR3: CASSPNRGEAYGYTF. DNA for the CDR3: TGTGCCAGCAGTCCTAACAGGGGGGAGGCCTATGGCTACACCTTC.

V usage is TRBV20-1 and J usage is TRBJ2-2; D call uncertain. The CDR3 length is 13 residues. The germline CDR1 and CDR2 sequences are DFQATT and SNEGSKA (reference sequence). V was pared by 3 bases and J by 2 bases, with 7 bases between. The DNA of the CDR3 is TGCAGTGCTAGTTGGCGTAACACCGGGGAGCTGTTTTTT. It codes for CSASWRNTGELFF.

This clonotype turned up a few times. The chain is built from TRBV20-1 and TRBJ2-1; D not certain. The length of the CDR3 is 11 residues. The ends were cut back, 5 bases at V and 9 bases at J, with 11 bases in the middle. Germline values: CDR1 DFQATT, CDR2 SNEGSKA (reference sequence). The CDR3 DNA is TGCAGTGCTCCCCCTTCGGGTGAGCAGTTCTTC. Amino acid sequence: CSAPPSGEQFF.

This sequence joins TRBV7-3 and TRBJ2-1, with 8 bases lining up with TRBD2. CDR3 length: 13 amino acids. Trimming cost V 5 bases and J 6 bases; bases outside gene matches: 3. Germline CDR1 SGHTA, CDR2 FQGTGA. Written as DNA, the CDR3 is TGTGCCAGCAGCCCCGGGACTAGCAATGAGCAGTTCTTC. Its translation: CASSPGTSNEQFF.

Here the CDR3 DNA reads TGTGCCAGCAGGGACGGGACGGCCGTCACAGATACGCAGTATTTT. Translated: CASRDGTAVTDTQYF. The chain employs TRBV2 and TRBJ2-3; D tentatively reads TRBD1 or TRBD2 (5 bases each). Trimming cost V 6 bases and J 2 bases, with 15 bases left between them. From germline, CDR1 is SNHLY and CDR2 FYNNEI. The CDR3 covers 15 residues.

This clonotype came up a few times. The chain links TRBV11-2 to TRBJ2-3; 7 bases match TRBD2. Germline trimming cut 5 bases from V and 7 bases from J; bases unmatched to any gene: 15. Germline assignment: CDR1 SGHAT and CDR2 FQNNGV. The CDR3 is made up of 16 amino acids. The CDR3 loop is CASSQQRLARTNTQYF. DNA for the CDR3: TGTGCCAGCAGCCAACAGCGACTAGCCCGCACGAATACGCAGTATTTT.

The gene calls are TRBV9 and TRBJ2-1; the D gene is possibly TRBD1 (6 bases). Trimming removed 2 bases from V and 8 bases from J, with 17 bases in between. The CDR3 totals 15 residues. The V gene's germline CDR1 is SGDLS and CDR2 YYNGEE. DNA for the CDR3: TGTGCCAGCAGCGTCCGGGACACATTTCAGGATGAGCAGTTCTTC. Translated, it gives CASSVRDTFQDEQFF.

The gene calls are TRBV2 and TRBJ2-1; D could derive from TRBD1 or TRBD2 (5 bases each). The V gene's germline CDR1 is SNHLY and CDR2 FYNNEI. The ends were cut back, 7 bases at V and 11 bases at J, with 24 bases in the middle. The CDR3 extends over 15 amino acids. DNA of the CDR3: TGTGCCAGCAAAAAGACCGGGACCCTCGATCTTAAGCAGTTCTTC. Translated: CASKKTGTLDLKQFF.

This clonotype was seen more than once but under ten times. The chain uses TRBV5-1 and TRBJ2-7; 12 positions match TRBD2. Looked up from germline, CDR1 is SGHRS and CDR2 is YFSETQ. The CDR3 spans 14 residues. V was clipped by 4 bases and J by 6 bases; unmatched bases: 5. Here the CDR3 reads CASSPGLAGFEQYF. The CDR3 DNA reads TGCGCCAGCAGCCCGGGACTAGCGGGCTTCGAGCAGTACTTC. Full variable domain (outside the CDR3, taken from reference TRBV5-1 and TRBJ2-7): KAGVTQTPRYLIKTRGQQVTLSCSPISGHRSVSWYQQTPGQGLQFLFEYFSETQRNKGNFPGRFSGRQFSNSRSEMNVSTLELGDSALYLCASSPGLAGFEQYFGPGTRLTVT.